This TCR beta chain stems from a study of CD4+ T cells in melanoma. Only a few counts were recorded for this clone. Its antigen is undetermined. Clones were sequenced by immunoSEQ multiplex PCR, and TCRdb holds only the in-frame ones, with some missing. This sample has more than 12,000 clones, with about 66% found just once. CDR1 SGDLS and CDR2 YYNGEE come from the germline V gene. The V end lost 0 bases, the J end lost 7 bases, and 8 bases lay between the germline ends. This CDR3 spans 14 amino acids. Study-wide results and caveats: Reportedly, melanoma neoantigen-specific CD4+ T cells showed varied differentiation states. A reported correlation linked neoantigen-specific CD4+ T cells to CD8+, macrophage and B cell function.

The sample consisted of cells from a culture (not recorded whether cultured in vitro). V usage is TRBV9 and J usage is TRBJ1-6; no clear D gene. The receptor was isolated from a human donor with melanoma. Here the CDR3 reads CASSVGVHNSPLHF. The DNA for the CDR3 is TGTGCCAGCAGCGTAGGGGTCCACAATTCACCCCTCCACTTT.